Below, 8 T cell receptor beta chains from the same sample are listed, as sequenced in a study of T cell responses to AZD1222 COVID-19 vaccine. Some clones are missing from TCRdb's copy, which holds only in-frame ones; the method was immunoSEQ multiplex PCR. Of 200,000 or so clones listed, 85% to 95% were seen once; the top ten hold roughly 0.99%. The material was peripheral blood, obtained on day 0 of MenACWY control vaccination. These receptors were collected from an adult in good health.

The V call is TRBV14, the J call TRBJ1-1; D uncertain. CDR1 and CDR2 (germline): SGHDN, FVKESK. The CDR3 sequence is 16 residues long. Trimming cost V 4 bases and J 0 bases, with 15 bases left between them. The chain's CDR3 is CASSPHAGGMNTEAFF. The CDR3 DNA reads as TGTGCCAGCAGCCCCCACGCGGGAGGGATGAACACTGAAGCTTTCTTT.

The rearrangement uses TRBV9 and TRBJ1-1, with D possibly matching TRBD1 (5 bases). The CDR3 covers 14 residues. Per the germline V gene, CDR1 is SGDLS and CDR2 is YYNGEE. Trimming took off 2 bases at V and 6 bases at J, with 14 bases between the two ends. The CDR3 sequence is CASSVGPLGAEAFF. The CDR3 DNA follows: TGTGCCAGCAGCGTGGGGCCGTTAGGAGCTGAAGCTTTCTTT.

This sequence joins TRBV2 and TRBJ2-7; the D gene could be TRBD1 or TRBD2 (5 bases each). The CDR3 consists of 14 residues. The ends were cut back, 3 bases at V and 5 bases at J, with 14 bases in the middle. Germline V gene data show CDR1 as SNHLY and CDR2 as FYNNEI. Here the CDR3 DNA reads TGTGCCAGCAGTGAGGGGACCCTGAGGCACGAGCAGTACTTC. It specifies CASSEGTLRHEQYF.

The chain joins TRBV7-8 to TRBJ1-1; D perhaps matches TRBD1 (6 bases). Germline loops: CDR1 SGHVS, CDR2 FQNEAQ. CDR3 length: 14 amino acids. Trimming took 4 bases from V and 6 from J, leaving 15 bases between them. CDR3 sequence: CASSSGRGWAEAFF. The CDR3 DNA sequence: TGTGCCAGCAGCTCCGGAAGGGGGTGGGCTGAAGCTTTCTTT.

V is TRBV2 and J is TRBJ2-2, with TRBD1 matching 7 bases. With 6 bases clipped from V and 7 bases from J, the junction kept 11 bases outside the gene matches. The CDR3 runs 15 residues. CDR1 is SNHLY, CDR2 FYNNEI, per germline. CDR3 protein: CASRETGASNGELFF. The CDR3 DNA sequence: TGTGCCAGCAGGGAAACAGGGGCAAGTAACGGGGAGCTGTTTTTT.

V is TRBV5-4 and J is TRBJ2-3, with a tentative D call TRBD1 (6 bases). Germline V gene lookup returns CDR1 SGHNT and CDR2 YYREEE (reference sequence). V dropped 4 bases and J dropped 6 bases, with 15 bases sitting between them. This CDR3 has 14 amino acids. The CDR3 bases are TGTGCCAGCAGCCGTGACAGGAAGGTGGATACGCAGTATTTT. It translates to CASSRDRKVDTQYF.

The CDR3 loop reads CASSGTGGGSGNTIYF. CDR3 DNA: TGTGCCAGCAGCGGGACAGGGGGAGGCTCTGGAAACACCATATATTTT. The genes are TRBV9 and TRBJ1-3, with 10 bases aligning to TRBD1. Unmatched junction bases numbered 3, after V lost 3 bases and J lost 0 bases. The CDR3 consists of 16 residues. Germline V gene data show CDR1 as SGDLS and CDR2 as YYNGEE.

The V and J genes are TRBV5-1 and TRBJ2-1, with unresolved D. The CDR3 is 14 amino acids. Trimming shortened V by 2 bases and J by 2 bases, and 8 bases separated the two germline ends. Germline loops: CDR1 SGHRS, CDR2 YFSETQ. Here the CDR3 DNA reads TGCGCCAGCAGCTTTAGTCGAGCCTACAATGAGCAGTTCTTC. Translated: CASSFSRAYNEQFF.